Sequencing of this T cell receptor beta chain was carried out in a study of CD8 T cells in Susac syndrome. Reverse transcription of 0.5 to 1 ug RNA used random hexamers. A multiplex approach, immunoSEQ multiplex PCR, amplified TCR beta CDR3 across 54 Vbeta and 13 Jbeta. TCRdb called the immunoSEQ multiplex PCR reads again in MiXCR, with one record for every CDR3 protein. The sample contains some 200,000 distinct CDR3 sequences, approximately 90% of which appear only once. Unmatched junction bases numbered 16, after V lost 1 base and J lost 8 bases. From germline, CDR1 is SGHDN and CDR2 FVKESK. The CDR3 totals 17 residues.

The TCR comes from a human donor with multiple sclerosis. Material: CD8+ T cells from PBMCs. This chain links TRBV14 with TRBJ1-1; 7 nucleotides match TRBD1. CDR3 in amino acids: CASSQGDRDDLLSEAFF. CDR3 in DNA: TGTGCCAGCAGCCAAGGAGACAGGGACGATCTCCTCAGCGAAGCTTTCTTT. Filled out from reference TRBV14 and TRBJ1-1, the complete variable domain reads EAGVTQFPSHSVIEKGQTVTLRCDPISGHDNLYWYRRVMGKEIKFLLHFVKESKQDESGMPNNRFLAERTGGTYSTLKVQPAELEDSGVYFCASSQGDRDDLLSEAFFGQGTRLTVV.